One T cell receptor (beta chain) is described in this entry. Its antigen is unidentified. The trim removed 7 bases at V and 2 bases at J, leaving 8 bases unmatched. This CDR3 is built from 14 residues. Looked up from germline, CDR1 is MRHNA and CDR2 is SNTAGT. This sample stems from a study of T cell responses to AZD1222 COVID-19 vaccine. The protocol was immunoSEQ multiplex PCR, while the TCRdb copy is restricted to in-frame clones and leaves out a portion. The table shows 150,000 to 200,000 clones, with around 92% occurring only once. Study-wide findings and caveats: Among the donors, most were white British and more were female, and clonal diversity was possibly underestimated.

Second-dose groups at about 4 or about 12 weeks were pooled. The sequenced sample was peripheral blood, obtained 28 days after the second AZD1222 dose. The chain has TRBV6-4 and TRBJ2-7, with 7 bases lining up with TRBD1. This sequence originates from an adult who received the AZD1222 COVID-19 vaccine. In nucleotides, the CDR3 is TGTGCCAGCACCCCCGGGACAGACCCCTACGAGCAGTACTTC. It yields the protein CASTPGTDPYEQYF.